Below, one TCR beta chain is given with its context. Its antigen remains unidentified. This sample is part of a study of cytomegalovirus exposure and HLA in healthy donors. Broader study findings: TCR beta chains numbering more than 150 were designated cytomegalovirus-associated.

Measured with immunoSEQ multiplex PCR; TCRdb has only the in-frame clones, and not every one. Here the sample spans around 250,000 clones, around 90% being singletons. Per germline, CDR1 LNHDA and CDR2 SQIVND (reference sequence). After removal of 7 bases from V and 1 base from J, the junction contained 9 bases not matched to a gene. The CDR3 runs to 15 residues. This receptor was identified in a woman younger than 30 in good health and CMV-seronegative. V usage is TRBV19 and J usage is TRBJ2-7; TRBD1 aligns across 8 bases. Sequencing was done on a sample of PBMCs. The CDR3, as DNA: TGTGCCAGTAAGGGGAAGGGACAGGCGTCCTACGAGCAGTACTTC. As protein: CASKGKGQASYEQYF.